This T cell receptor (beta chain) was sequenced during a study of blood T cell repertoires in COVID-19. On the study more broadly: The study drew acute and convalescent COVID-19 samples from the United States, Italy and Spain.

Assay used: immunoSEQ multiplex PCR; TCRdb lists only in-frame clones, some missing. The sample includes approximately 58,000 clones, roughly 84% seen only once; the top ten take more than 5%. Germline lookup yields CDR1 MNHEY and CDR2 SVGEGT. The CDR3 totals 18 residues. The V and J ends lost 6 bases and 0 bases respectively, with 23 bases between them. The receptor was derived from an older woman with acute or convalescent COVID-19. Sample: peripheral blood. This chain connects TRBV6-2 or TRBV6-3 to TRBJ2-5; D uncertain. This CDR3 is CASSSPDTSITYQETQYF. The CDR3 nucleotides read TGTGCCAGCAGCTCCCCCGACACTTCTATAACGTACCAAGAGACCCAGTACTTC.